The 32 T cell receptor beta chains below all came from one sample that was sequenced in a study of cytomegalovirus exposure and HLA in healthy donors. Researchers ran the PCR with 60 Vbeta and 13 Jbeta primers. Produced via immunoSEQ multiplex PCR; TCRdb's table is partial and in-frame only. The sample consists of about 200,000 clones, 82% of them appearing once. The specimen sequenced was PBMCs. Every receptor here comes from a middle-aged woman in good health and CMV-seronegative.

This chain uses TRBV10-3 with TRBJ2-7; 9 nucleotides line up with TRBD1. Germline V gene lookup returns CDR1 ENHRY and CDR2 SYGVKD. The CDR3 is 18 amino acids. J gave up 1 base and V 8 bases, and 18 bases lay outside the gene matches. CDR3 protein: CAISEGTGTILSSYEQYF. CDR3 sequence (DNA): TGTGCCATCTCGGAAGGGACAGGGACAATTCTCTCGTCCTACGAGCAGTACTTC.

V gene TRBV4-1 combines with J gene TRBJ1-1, with 8 bases that match TRBD1. CDR3 length: 17 residues. With V trimmed by 4 bases and J by 0 bases, 10 bases remained unmatched. Germline V CDR1 and CDR2: MGHRA, YSYEKL. The CDR3 nucleotides are TGCGCCAGCAGCCCAGCGGGACAGGTCCTCATGAACACTGAAGCTTTCTTT. This encodes CASSPAGQVLMNTEAFF.

V is TRBV9 and J is TRBJ2-1; 10 nucleotides match TRBD2. The CDR3 extends over 14 amino acids. V lost 3 bases to trimming and J lost 9 bases; unmatched junction nucleotides: 6. Germline CDR1 is SGDLS and CDR2 is YYNGEE. CDR3 sequence reads: CASSEREGLAEQFF. The CDR3 DNA reads as TGTGCCAGCAGCGAGCGGGAGGGCCTGGCTGAGCAGTTCTTC.

The chain carries TRBV10-1 and TRBJ2-1; TRBD1 might be the D (5 bases). Trimming pared 0 bases from V and 8 bases from J, leaving 5 bases between. Germline V gives CDR1 WNHNN, CDR2 SYGVQD (reference sequence). CDR3 length equals 12 residues. The CDR3, as DNA: TGCGCCAGCAGTGAGTCGGGGCATGAGCAGTTCTTC. This gives the protein CASSESGHEQFF.

The J gene is TRBJ1-5, the V gene TRBV2; 8 nucleotides line up with TRBD1. The V segment lost 1 base and the J segment 7 bases; nucleotides outside the gene matches: 6. This CDR3 is 15 amino acids long. CDR1 SNHLY and CDR2 FYNNEI come from the germline V gene. The CDR3 DNA sequence: TGTGCCAGCAGTGAAGGGACAGGGCAGCGACAGCCCCAGCATTTT. It specifies CASSEGTGQRQPQHF.

The sample holds a few counts of this clone. The chain combines TRBV7-9 with TRBJ2-1, with 9 bases aligning to TRBD2. The length of the CDR3 is 17 residues. Losses at the gene ends were 1 base for V and 8 bases for J; bases not matched to a gene: 12. Germline V gene sequence: CDR1 SEHNR, CDR2 FQNEAQ (reference sequence). CDR3 sequence (DNA): TGTGCCAGCAGCTTAGGTTTCCGTAGCGGGAGCTTGGATGAGCAGTTCTTC. Translated, it gives CASSLGFRSGSLDEQFF.

This clone was detected only a few times. The genes are TRBV6-1 and TRBJ1-1, with a tentative D call TRBD1 (5 bases). V lost 7 bases and J 7 bases, leaving 16 bases between the germline ends. CDR1 MNHNS and CDR2 SASEGT come from the germline V gene. The CDR3 sequence is 13 residues long. In nucleotides, the CDR3 is TGTGCCAGCAATAACAGGTTCGTTGGTGAAGCTTTCTTT. Encoded protein: CASNNRFVGEAFF.

The chain couples TRBV29-1 to TRBJ2-1; perhaps TRBD1 as D (6 bases). V lost 2 bases to trimming and J lost 7 bases, with 18 bases between them. Germline loops: CDR1 SQVTM, CDR2 ANQGSEA. The CDR3 sequence is 15 residues long. CDR3 in DNA: TGCAGCGTTGAACCCTCGCAGGGGAGTCGAAATGAGCAGTTCTTC. Residues: CSVEPSQGSRNEQFF.

The rearrangement joins TRBV6-1 to TRBJ2-5; 8 bases match TRBD1. After removal of 8 bases from V and 11 bases from J, the junction contained 7 bases not matched to a gene. CDR3 length: 11 amino acids. Germline loops: CDR1 MNHNS, CDR2 SASEGT. CDR3 residues: CASPGGLQQYF. In DNA, the CDR3 is TGTGCCAGCCCAGGGGGCCTTCAGCAGTACTTC.

V gene TRBV27 combines with J gene TRBJ1-2; TRBD1 agrees at 7 bases. V was clipped by 0 bases and J by 4 bases; unmatched bases: 2. The CDR3 runs 14 residues. Germline lookup yields CDR1 MNHEY and CDR2 SMNVEV (reference sequence). As DNA, the CDR3 is TGTGCCAGCAGTTTATCGAGACAGGGCTATGGCTACACCTTC. It is translated as CASSLSRQGYGYTF.

This clone appeared once. This sequence joins TRBV2 and TRBJ2-5; 10 bases are shared with TRBD1. The germline gives CDR1 SNHLY, CDR2 FYNNEI. The CDR3 covers 16 residues. V dropped 8 bases and J dropped 1; count of bases not matched to a gene: 10. Written as DNA, the CDR3 is TGTGCCAGCCGCAACCCGGGACAGGGGTTCCAAGAGACCCAGTACTTC. It yields the protein CASRNPGQGFQETQYF. Looking up the rest from reference TRBV2 and TRBJ2-5 gives the full variable domain: EPEVTQTPSHQVTQMGQEVILRCVPISNHLYFYWYRQILGQKVEFLVSFYNNEISEKSEIFDDQFSVERPDGSNFTLKIRSTKLEDSAMYFCASRNPGQGFQETQYFGPGTRLLVL.

V usage is TRBV5-1 and J usage is TRBJ2-4; weak D call: TRBD2 (5 bases). Germline CDR1 is SGHRS and CDR2 is YFSETQ. Trimming removed 4 bases at V and 0 bases at J, with 23 bases between. This CDR3 comprises 19 residues. The CDR3 loop reads CASSPDPGNTRIAKNIQYF. The DNA for the CDR3 is TGCGCCAGCAGCCCGGATCCCGGGAACACCCGAATAGCCAAAAACATTCAGTACTTC.

V usage is TRBV2 and J usage is TRBJ2-1; 7 bases agree with TRBD1. The CDR3 is made up of 16 amino acids. CDR1 and CDR2 (germline): SNHLY, FYNNEI. Unmatched junction bases numbered 13, after V lost 3 bases and J lost 8 bases. The CDR3 DNA reads as TGTGCCAGCAGTGATGGTTTTAGGGCAGGGGGTCATGAGCAGTTCTTC. Its protein is CASSDGFRAGGHEQFF.

This chain joins TRBV18 and TRBJ1-1, with TRBD1 matching 7 bases. The CDR3 is 13 amino acids. V lost 8 bases and J lost 11; bases outside the gene matches: 14. The V gene's germline CDR1 is KGHSH and CDR2 LQKENI. CDR3 amino acids: CASTPRQGGLAFF. The CDR3 DNA sequence: TGTGCCAGCACCCCCCGACAGGGCGGTTTGGCTTTCTTT.

In this sample, this clone turned up a few times. V is TRBV30 and J is TRBJ1-2; D unresolved. The CDR3 totals 12 residues. CDR1 is GTSNPN, CDR2 SVGIG, per germline (reference sequence). CDR3 region: CAHERLWRGYTF. CDR3 sequence (DNA): TGTGCTCACGAACGGCTTTGGAGAGGCTACACCTTC.

In its sample, this clone was seen a few times. V usage is TRBV19 and J usage is TRBJ1-1, with 10 bases aligning to TRBD1. The trim removed 3 bases at V and 8 bases at J, leaving 6 bases unmatched. The CDR3 contains 14 residues. Germline values: CDR1 LNHDA, CDR2 SQIVND (reference sequence). CDR3 DNA sequence: TGTGCCAGTAGTATGGACAGGGGGTCTAAGGAAGCTTTCTTT. It yields the protein CASSMDRGSKEAFF.

V usage is TRBV19 and J usage is TRBJ1-1, with D possibly matching TRBD1 (5 bases). Trimming left V 4 bases short and J 5 bases short, with 14 bases between. CDR1 is LNHDA and CDR2 is SQIVND in the germline V gene (reference sequence). The CDR3 totals 14 residues. The DNA for the CDR3 is TGTGCCAGTAGTACCCTGGGGGGGTGGACTGAAGCTTTCTTT. Its translation is CASSTLGGWTEAFF.

The chain uses TRBV12-2 and TRBJ1-5; the D call in the table, TRBD1, was not verified against the DNA. TRBV12-2 is a listed pseudogene. The CDR3 covers 15 residues. CDR3 in amino acids: CASRRGQAENQPQHF. The CDR3 DNA reads TGTGCAAGTCGTCGAGGACAGGCGGAAAATCAGCCCCAGCATTTT.

The V and J genes are TRBV4-1 and TRBJ1-1, with 9 positions matching TRBD1. There are 15 residues in the CDR3. V was clipped by 4 bases and J by 2 bases; unmatched bases: 5. Per the germline V gene, CDR1 is MGHRA and CDR2 is YSYEKL. The CDR3 nucleotides read TGCGCCAGCAGCCGCAGGGACAGGGAAAACACTGAAGCTTTCTTT. Translation: CASSRRDRENTEAFF.

The chain employs TRBV2 and TRBJ2-5; TRBD2 matches at 8 bases. The germline V gene has CDR1 SNHLY and CDR2 FYNNEI. V lost 4 bases and J lost 2; bases outside the gene matches: 12. The CDR3 loop spans 17 amino acids. The CDR3 region has the DNA TGTGCCAGCAGTGGGGAAAAACTAGCGGAGGGGCAAGAGACCCAGTACTTC. Its protein product is CASSGEKLAEGQETQYF.

V gene TRBV6-5 combines with J gene TRBJ1-1; unclear D gene. Germline assignment: CDR1 MNHEY and CDR2 SVGAGI. Trimming left V 5 bases short and J 4 bases short, with 11 bases between. The CDR3 loop spans 13 amino acids. The DNA for the CDR3 is TGTGCCAGCAGTCGGTCCCTCGGCACTGAAGCTTTCTTT. This translates into CASSRSLGTEAFF.

This chain connects TRBV4-1 to TRBJ2-3; a possible D gene is TRBD2 (5 bases). V was trimmed by 2 bases and J by 6 bases, leaving 18 bases between them. Looked up from germline, CDR1 is MGHRA and CDR2 is YSYEKL. The CDR3 contains 16 residues. As DNA, the CDR3 is TGCGCCAGCAGCCAACTCCTTGGTAGCCGCGGGGATACGCAGTATTTT. It is translated as CASSQLLGSRGDTQYF.

The chain carries TRBV7-9 and TRBJ1-3; unclear D gene. The CDR3 is 15 amino acids. The germline CDR1 and CDR2 sequences are SEHNR and FQNEAQ (reference sequence). Trimming cost V 7 bases and J 3 bases, with 16 bases left between them. The CDR3 loop reads CASTKSTGGGNTIYF. CDR3 DNA: TGTGCCAGCACCAAATCCACGGGAGGTGGAAACACCATATATTTT.

The chain carries TRBV6-5 and TRBJ2-7; maybe TRBD2 (5 bases). The CDR3 length is 16 residues. Trimming shortened V by 0 bases and J by 6 bases, and 18 bases separated the two germline ends. The germline gives CDR1 MNHEY, CDR2 SVGAGI. CDR3 nucleotides: TGTGCCAGCAGTTACTCAGGCGGGCGCCCCTACCGCGAGCAGTACTTC. It translates to CASSYSGGRPYREQYF.

V is TRBV7-2 and J is TRBJ2-1, with 10 bases that match TRBD2. CDR3 length: 16 amino acids. The germline CDR1 and CDR2 sequences are SGHTA and FQGNSA. The ends lost 0 bases at V and 3 bases at J; junction bases unmatched: 2. This CDR3 reads CASSLASGRSYNEQFF. In DNA, the CDR3 is TGTGCCAGCAGCTTAGCTAGCGGGAGGAGCTACAATGAGCAGTTCTTC.

V is TRBV5-1 and J is TRBJ2-1, with a weak D call TRBD2 (5 bases). Germline CDR1 and CDR2: SGHRS and YFSETQ. The CDR3 extends over 16 amino acids. Trimming cost V 1 base and J 8 bases, with 19 bases left between them. In DNA form, the CDR3 reads TGCGCCAGCAGCTTGAAATGGACTGTGGTGCCAGATGAGCAGTTCTTC. Amino acids: CASSLKWTVVPDEQFF.

A few counts support this clone. This chain connects TRBV10-3 to TRBJ2-7; 11 bases are shared with TRBD1. The CDR3 runs 15 residues. The V and J ends lost 5 bases and 5 bases, in that order; junction bases with no gene match: 8. Germline values: CDR1 ENHRY, CDR2 SYGVKD. CDR3 sequence reads: CAISTSGQGVHEQYF. CDR3 nucleotide sequence: TGTGCCATCAGTACCTCGGGACAGGGGGTCCACGAGCAGTACTTC.

The genes are TRBV5-1 and TRBJ2-3, with 11 bases fitting TRBD1. The V segment lost 0 bases and the J segment 4 bases; nucleotides outside the gene matches: 4. Germline V CDR1 and CDR2: SGHRS, YFSETQ. The CDR3 length is 16 residues. CDR3 region: CASSLAGTGGADTQYF. DNA of the CDR3: TGCGCCAGCAGCTTGGCTGGGACAGGGGGGGCAGATACGCAGTATTTT. The full variable domain, in which reference TRBV5-1 and TRBJ2-3 provide the parts outside the CDR3, is KAGVTQTPRYLIKTRGQQVTLSCSPISGHRSVSWYQQTPGQGLQFLFEYFSETQRNKGNFPGRFSGRQFSNSRSEMNVSTLELGDSALYLCASSLAGTGGADTQYFGPGTRLTVL.

CDR3 nucleotides: TGTGCCAGCAGTCGACAGGGAGACTATGGCTACACCTTC. Translating it yields CASSRQGDYGYTF. The J gene is TRBJ1-2, the V gene TRBV9; TRBD1 matches 7 bases. Germline CDR1 reads SGDLS; CDR2 reads YYNGEE. The CDR3 runs 13 residues. With V trimmed by 5 bases and J by 3 bases, 4 bases remained unmatched.

This clone has only one observation. The rearrangement uses TRBV2 and TRBJ2-5, with a possible D match to TRBD2 (7 bases). The J call is in doubt because the DNA end fits TRBJ2-7 better. The germline gives CDR1 SNHLY, CDR2 FYNNEI. The CDR3 has 20 residues. The CDR3 here is CASSIPRDLKGGLITYEQYF. The CDR3 DNA is TGTGCCAGCAGCATCCCCCGTGACTTAAAAGGGGGACTAATTACCTACGAGCAGTACTTC.

V is TRBV7-9 and J is TRBJ1-3; D not resolved. The CDR3 runs 14 residues. Trimming cost V 3 bases and J 0 bases, with 6 bases left between them. CDR1 is SEHNR, CDR2 FQNEAQ, per germline (reference sequence). As DNA, the CDR3 is TGTGCCAGCAGCTTCGGGGTCTCTGGAAACACCATATATTTT. This gives the protein CASSFGVSGNTIYF. Supplemented by reference TRBV7-9 and TRBJ1-3, the full variable domain reads DTGVSQNPRHKITKRGQNVTFRCDPISEHNRLYWYRQTLGQGPEFLTYFQNEAQLEKSRLLSDRFSAERPKGSFSTLEIQRTEQGDSAMYLCASSFGVSGNTIYFGEGSWLTVV.

V gene TRBV4-1 combines with J gene TRBJ2-1; D not resolved. Trimming left V 0 bases short and J 10 bases short, with 13 bases between. The CDR3 consists of 14 residues. Per germline, CDR1 MGHRA and CDR2 YSYEKL. Here the CDR3 reads CASSQDRGLGEQFF. CDR3 in DNA: TGCGCCAGCAGCCAAGACCGTGGCCTAGGAGAGCAGTTCTTC.